The sequence of this TCR beta chain was determined in a study of OX40 agonist ivuxolimab in advanced cancers. The V end was cut by 0 bases, the J end by 2 bases, with 14 bases between. The germline V gene has CDR1 MGHRA and CDR2 YSYEKL. The CDR3 consists of 16 residues. The table came from immunoSEQ multiplex PCR; TCRdb's copy has only in-frame clones and leaves some out. The sample records around 38,000 clones, about 82% being singletons. The material was CD4+ or CD8+ T cells sorted from blood, obtained in a trial of the OX40 agonist ivuxolimab. The chain joins TRBV4-1 to TRBJ2-7; D uncertain. This clonotype was sampled from an adult with an advanced solid tumor such as melanoma, head and neck, liver or kidney cancer. This CDR3 is CASSQDPHGTTYEQYF. CDR3 nucleotide sequence: TGCGCCAGCAGCCAAGACCCCCACGGAACAACCTACGAGCAGTACTTC.